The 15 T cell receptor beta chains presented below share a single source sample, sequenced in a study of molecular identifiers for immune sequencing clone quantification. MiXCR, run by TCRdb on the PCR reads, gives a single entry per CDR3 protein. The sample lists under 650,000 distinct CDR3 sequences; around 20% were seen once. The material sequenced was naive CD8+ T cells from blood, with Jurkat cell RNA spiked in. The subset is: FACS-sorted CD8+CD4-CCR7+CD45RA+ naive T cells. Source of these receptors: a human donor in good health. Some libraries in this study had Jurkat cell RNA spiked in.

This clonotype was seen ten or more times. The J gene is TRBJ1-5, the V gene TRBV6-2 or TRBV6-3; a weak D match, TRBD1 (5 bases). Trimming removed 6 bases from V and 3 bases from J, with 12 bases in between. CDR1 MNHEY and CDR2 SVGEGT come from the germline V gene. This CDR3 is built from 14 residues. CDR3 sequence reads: CASRTPGSNQPQHF. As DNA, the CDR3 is TGTGCCAGCAGGACGCCAGGGTCCAATCAGCCCCAGCATTTT.

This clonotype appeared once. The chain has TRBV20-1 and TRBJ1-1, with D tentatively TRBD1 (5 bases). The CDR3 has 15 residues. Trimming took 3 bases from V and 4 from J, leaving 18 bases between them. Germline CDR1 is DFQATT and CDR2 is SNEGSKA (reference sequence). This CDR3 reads CSASPPVTERTEAFF. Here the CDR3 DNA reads TGCAGTGCTAGTCCCCCCGTGACAGAACGCACTGAAGCTTTCTTT.

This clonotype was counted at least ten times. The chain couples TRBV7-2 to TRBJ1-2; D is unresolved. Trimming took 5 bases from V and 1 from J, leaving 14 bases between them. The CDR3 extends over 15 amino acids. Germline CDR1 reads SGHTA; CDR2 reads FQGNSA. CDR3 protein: CASSRGYRDNYGYTF. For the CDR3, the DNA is TGTGCCAGCAGCCGCGGATACCGAGATAACTATGGCTACACCTTC.

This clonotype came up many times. The CDR3 here is CASSQDRAGASTGELFF. The CDR3 coding sequence is TGCGCCAGCAGCCAAGATCGGGCCGGGGCGAGCACCGGGGAGCTGTTTTTT. The V call is TRBV4-3, the J call TRBJ2-2; D is possibly TRBD1 or TRBD2 (5 bases each). With 0 bases removed from V and 4 bases from J, the gap between germline ends came to 15 bases. CDR1 is LGHNA, CDR2 YSLEER, per germline. The CDR3 covers 17 residues.

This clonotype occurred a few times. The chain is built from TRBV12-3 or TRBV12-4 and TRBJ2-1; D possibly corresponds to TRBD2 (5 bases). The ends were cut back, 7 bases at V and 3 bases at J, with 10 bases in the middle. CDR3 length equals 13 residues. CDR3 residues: CASTPDFYNEQFF. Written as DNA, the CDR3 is TGTGCCAGCACCCCGGACTTCTACAATGAGCAGTTCTTC.

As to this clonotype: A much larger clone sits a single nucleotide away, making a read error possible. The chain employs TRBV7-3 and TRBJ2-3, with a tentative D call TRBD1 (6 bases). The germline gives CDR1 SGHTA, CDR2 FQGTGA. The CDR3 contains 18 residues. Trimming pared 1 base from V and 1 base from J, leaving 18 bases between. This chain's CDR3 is CASSLIRDKRWGTDTQYF. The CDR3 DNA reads TGTGCCAGCAGCTTAATCCGGGACAAACGATGGGGCACAGATACGCAGTATTTT.

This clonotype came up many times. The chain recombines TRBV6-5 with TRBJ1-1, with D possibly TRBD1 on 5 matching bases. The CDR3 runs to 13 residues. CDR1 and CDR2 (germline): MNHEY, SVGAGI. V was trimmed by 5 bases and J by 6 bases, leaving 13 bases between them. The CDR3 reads CASSANWGAEAFF. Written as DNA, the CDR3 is TGTGCCAGCAGTGCAAACTGGGGGGCTGAAGCTTTCTTT.

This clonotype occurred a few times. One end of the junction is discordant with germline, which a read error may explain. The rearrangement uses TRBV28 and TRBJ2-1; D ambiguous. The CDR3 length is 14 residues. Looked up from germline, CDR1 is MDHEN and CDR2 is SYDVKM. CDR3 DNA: TGTGCCAGCAGCTTATCCCAGATCTACAATGAGCAGTTCTTC. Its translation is CASSLSQIYNEQFF.

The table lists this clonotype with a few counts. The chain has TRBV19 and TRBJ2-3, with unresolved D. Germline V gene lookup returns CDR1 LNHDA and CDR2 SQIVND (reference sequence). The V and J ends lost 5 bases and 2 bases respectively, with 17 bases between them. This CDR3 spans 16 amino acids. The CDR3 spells CASSPWSDRFTDTQYF. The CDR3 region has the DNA TGTGCCAGTAGTCCCTGGAGCGATAGGTTCACAGATACGCAGTATTTT.

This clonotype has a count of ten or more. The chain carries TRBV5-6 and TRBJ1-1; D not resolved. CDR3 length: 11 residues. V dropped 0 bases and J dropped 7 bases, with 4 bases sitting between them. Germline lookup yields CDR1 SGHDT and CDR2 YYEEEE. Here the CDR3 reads CASSLDYEAFF. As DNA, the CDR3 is TGTGCCAGCAGCTTGGATTATGAAGCTTTCTTT.

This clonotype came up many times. The CDR3 DNA reads as TGTGCCAGCGGTACAGTCCTCACCTCCTACGAGCAGTACTTC. This encodes CASGTVLTSYEQYF. The gene calls are TRBV28 and TRBJ2-7; D gene uncertain. The CDR3 extends over 14 amino acids. The ends were cut back, 8 bases at V and 0 bases at J, with 14 bases in the middle. Germline lookup yields CDR1 MDHEN and CDR2 SYDVKM. Looking up the rest from reference TRBV28 and TRBJ2-7 gives the full variable domain: DVKVTQSSRYLVKRTGEKVFLECVQDMDHENMFWYRQDPGLGLRLIYFSYDVKMKEKGDIPEGYSVSREKKERFSLILESASTNQTSMYLCASGTVLTSYEQYFGPGTRLTVT.

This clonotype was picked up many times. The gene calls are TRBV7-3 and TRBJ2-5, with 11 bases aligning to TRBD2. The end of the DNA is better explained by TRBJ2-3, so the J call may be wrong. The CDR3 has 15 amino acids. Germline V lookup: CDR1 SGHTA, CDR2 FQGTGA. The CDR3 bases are TGTGCCAGCAGCTTACTAGCGGGAGGCCCTGAGACGCAGTATTTT. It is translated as CASSLLAGGPETQYF.

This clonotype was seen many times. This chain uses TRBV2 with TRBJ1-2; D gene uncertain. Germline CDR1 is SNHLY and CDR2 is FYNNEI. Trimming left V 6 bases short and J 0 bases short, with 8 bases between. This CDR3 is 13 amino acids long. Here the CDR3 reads CASRDGANYGYTF. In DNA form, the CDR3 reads TGTGCCAGCAGGGACGGAGCTAACTATGGCTACACCTTC.

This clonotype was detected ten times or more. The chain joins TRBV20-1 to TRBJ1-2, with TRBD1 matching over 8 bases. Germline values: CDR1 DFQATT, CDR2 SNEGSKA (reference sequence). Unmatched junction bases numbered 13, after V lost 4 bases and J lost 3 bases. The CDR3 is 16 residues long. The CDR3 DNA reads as TGCAGTGCTATCGGTCAGGGGGCGCAAGTTTACTATGGCTACACCTTC. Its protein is CSAIGQGAQVYYGYTF.

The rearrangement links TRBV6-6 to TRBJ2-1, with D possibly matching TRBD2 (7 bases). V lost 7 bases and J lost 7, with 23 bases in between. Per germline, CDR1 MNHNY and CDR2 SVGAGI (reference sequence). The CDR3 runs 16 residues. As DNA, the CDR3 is TGTGCCAGCACTCCTGGGGGGGGGGCGCCGCGGAATGAGCAGTTCTTC. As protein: CASTPGGGAPRNEQFF.